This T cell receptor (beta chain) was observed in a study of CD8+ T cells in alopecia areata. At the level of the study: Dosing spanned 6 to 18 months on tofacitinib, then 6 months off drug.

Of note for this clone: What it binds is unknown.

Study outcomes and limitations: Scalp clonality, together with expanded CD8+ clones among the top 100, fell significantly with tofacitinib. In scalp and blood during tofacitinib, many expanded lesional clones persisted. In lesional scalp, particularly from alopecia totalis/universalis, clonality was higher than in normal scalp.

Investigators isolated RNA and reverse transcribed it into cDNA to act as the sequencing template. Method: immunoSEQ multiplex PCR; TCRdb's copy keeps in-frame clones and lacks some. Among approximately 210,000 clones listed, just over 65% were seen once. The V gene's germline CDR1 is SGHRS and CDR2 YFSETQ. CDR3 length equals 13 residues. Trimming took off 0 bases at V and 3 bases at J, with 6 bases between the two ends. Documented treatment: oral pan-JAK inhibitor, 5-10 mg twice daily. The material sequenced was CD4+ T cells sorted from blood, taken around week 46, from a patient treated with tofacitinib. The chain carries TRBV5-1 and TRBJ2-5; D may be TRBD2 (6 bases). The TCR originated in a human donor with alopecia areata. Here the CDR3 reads CASSLGREETQYF. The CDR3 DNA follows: TGCGCCAGCAGCTTGGGGAGGGAAGAGACCCAGTACTTC.